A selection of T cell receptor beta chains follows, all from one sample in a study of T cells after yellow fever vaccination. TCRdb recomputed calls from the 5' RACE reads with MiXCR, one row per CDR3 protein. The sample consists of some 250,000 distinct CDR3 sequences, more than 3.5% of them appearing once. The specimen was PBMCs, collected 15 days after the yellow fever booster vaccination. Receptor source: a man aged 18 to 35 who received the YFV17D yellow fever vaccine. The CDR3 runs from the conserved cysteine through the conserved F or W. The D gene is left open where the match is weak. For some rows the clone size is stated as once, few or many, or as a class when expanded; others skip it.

CDR3nt: TGCAGTGCTAGTCATGGGGGGCAGGGCTTGGGCTACACCTTC; CDR3aa: CSASHGGQGLGYTF; j_gene: TRBJ1-2; v_gene: TRBV20-1; abundance: many; d_gene: NA
CDR3nt: TGTGCCAGCAGCGACAATGAGCAGTTCTTC; CDR3aa: CASSDNEQFF; j_gene: TRBJ2-1; v_gene: TRBV11-2; abundance: many; d_gene: NA
CDR3nt: TGTGCCAGCAGCCAAGATCTCGGGAGCTCCTATAATTCACCCCTCCACTTT; CDR3aa: CASSQDLGSSYNSPLHF; j_gene: TRBJ1-6; v_gene: TRBV3-1; abundance: NA; d_gene: NA
CDR3nt: TGTGCCAGCAGTCCGACAGCCGGGGAGCTGTTTTTT; CDR3aa: CASSPTAGELFF; j_gene: TRBJ2-2; v_gene: TRBV12-3/TRBV12-4; abundance: many; d_gene: NA
CDR3nt: TGTGCCAGCAGTTTACCGAGGGTCTATCAGCCCCAGCATTTT; CDR3aa: CASSLPRVYQPQHF; j_gene: TRBJ1-5; v_gene: TRBV28; abundance: NA; d_gene: NA
CDR3nt: TGCGCCAGCAGCGTGACAGGGGCGAACACTGAAGCTTTCTTT; CDR3aa: CASSVTGANTEAFF; j_gene: TRBJ1-1; v_gene: TRBV5-1; abundance: many; d_gene: TRBD1
CDR3nt: TGCGCCAGCAGCTTGGGATGGGGTTTGGGAGAGCAGTACTTC; CDR3aa: CASSLGWGLGEQYF; j_gene: TRBJ2-7; v_gene: TRBV5-1; abundance: NA; d_gene: NA
CDR3nt: TGTGCCAGCAGCTTCAGTCCGTTCCCTCACAATGAGCAGTTCTTC; CDR3aa: CASSFSPFPHNEQFF; j_gene: TRBJ2-1; v_gene: TRBV5-6; abundance: many; d_gene: NA
CDR3nt: TGTGCCACCAGCAGCGGACGGGGTCAGAATACGCAGTATTTT; CDR3aa: CATSSGRGQNTQYF; j_gene: TRBJ2-3; v_gene: TRBV15; abundance: many; d_gene: NA
CDR3nt: TGTGCCAGCAGTTTGACGGGCACTGAAGCTTTCTTT; CDR3aa: CASSLTGTEAFF; j_gene: TRBJ1-1; v_gene: TRBV5-1; abundance: many; d_gene: NA
CDR3nt: TGCAGTGCTATGATTGGGACAGGACCCCGGGAGACCCAGTACTTC; CDR3aa: CSAMIGTGPRETQYF; j_gene: TRBJ2-5; v_gene: TRBV20-1; abundance: many; d_gene: TRBD1
CDR3nt: TGTGCCAGCAGCCAAGCTAAGGGGTGGTACGAGCAGTACTTC; CDR3aa: CASSQAKGWYEQYF; j_gene: TRBJ2-7; v_gene: TRBV3-1; abundance: many; d_gene: NA
CDR3nt: TGTGCCACCAATGGACTAGCGGGGGGGTACAATGAGCAGTTCTTC; CDR3aa: CATNGLAGGYNEQFF; j_gene: TRBJ2-1; v_gene: TRBV27; abundance: many; d_gene: TRBD2
CDR3nt: TGTGCCAGCAGTGAAGCGTCCGGGGGGTCCTACAATGAGCAGTTCTTC; CDR3aa: CASSEASGGSYNEQFF; j_gene: TRBJ2-1; v_gene: TRBV6-1; abundance: many; d_gene: TRBD2